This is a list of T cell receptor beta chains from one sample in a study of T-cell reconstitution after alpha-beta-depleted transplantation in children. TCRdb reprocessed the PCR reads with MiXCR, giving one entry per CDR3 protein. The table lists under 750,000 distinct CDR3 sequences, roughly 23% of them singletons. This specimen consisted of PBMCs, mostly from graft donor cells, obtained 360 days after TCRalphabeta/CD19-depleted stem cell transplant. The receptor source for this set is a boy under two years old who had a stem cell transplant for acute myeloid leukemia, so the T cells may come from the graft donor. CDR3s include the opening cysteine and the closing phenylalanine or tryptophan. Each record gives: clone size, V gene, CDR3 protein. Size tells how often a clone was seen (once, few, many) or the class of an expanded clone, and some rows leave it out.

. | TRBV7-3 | CASSLPGRAYEQYF
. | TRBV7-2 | CASSLGQPAHYEQYF
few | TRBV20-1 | CRVSGYNEQFF
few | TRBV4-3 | CASSPTDRGDYEQYF
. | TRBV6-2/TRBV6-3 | CASSGQVLSYEQYF
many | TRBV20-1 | CSAIIPSGGTDTQYF
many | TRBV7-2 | CASSSRPTPYEQYF
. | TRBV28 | CASSHQGADTYGYTF
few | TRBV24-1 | CATSGTVQGPGNEQFF
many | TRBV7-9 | CASSRTGRWEAFF
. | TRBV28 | CASSSWTGAFF
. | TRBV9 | CASSVAAGGLNEQFF
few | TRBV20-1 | CSARAGGPAFF
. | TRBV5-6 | CASSLWPYSNQPQHF
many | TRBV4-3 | CASSQAWTSGVHEQFF